This is a list of T cell receptor beta chains from one sample in a study of T cell repertoires in cytomegalovirus infection. TCRdb used MiXCR to reprocess the reads, holding one entry per CDR3 protein. The repertoire has about 830,000 distinct CDR3 sequences, approximately 32% of them found once; the top ten carry around an eighth. These TCRs' antigens remain unknown. Sample: cultured CD8+ T cells from PBMCs, taken from culture after CMV antigen stimulation. The receptors stem from a human donor in good health (CMV status not recorded). Some clones in this sample may be carry-over from other donors' samples. The CDR3 runs from the conserved cysteine through the conserved F or W. D genes are given only for firm matches. Not all rows give a size; the values are once, few, many and, for expanded clones, a class.

CDR3,DNA,size,D,J,V
CASSTPSPGENEKLFF,TGTGCCAGTAGTACCCCTTCCCCCGGAGAGAATGAAAAACTGTTTTTT,-,-,TRBJ1-4,TRBV19
CASSMEVNTEAFF,TGTGCCAGCAGCATGGAAGTGAACACTGAAGCTTTCTTT,-,-,TRBJ1-1,TRBV7-4
CASSIVGGSNEQFF,TGTGCCAGTAGTATAGTGGGGGGGAGCAATGAGCAGTTCTTC,many,TRBD2,TRBJ2-1,TRBV19
CASSFTIAGGLDTQYF,TGTGCCAGCAGCTTCACTATAGCGGGGGGGTTAGATACGCAGTATTTT,few,TRBD2,TRBJ2-3,TRBV7-3
CASSSYLTTATSGANVLTF,TGTGCCAGCAGCTCCTATCTAACAACGGCTACCTCTGGGGCCAACGTCCTGACTTTC,many,-,TRBJ2-6,TRBV7-3
CASSPPGGGAMETQYF,TGTGCCAGCAGCCCCCCGGGCGGGGGGGCCATGGAGACCCAGTACTTC,many,TRBD2,TRBJ2-5,TRBV11-2
CASSLGGVRDTQYF,TGTGCCAGCAGTTTGGGGGGGGTAAGGGATACGCAGTATTTT,once,TRBD2,TRBJ2-3,TRBV28
CASIPRGVYYGYTF,TGTGCCAGTATCCCCAGGGGAGTTTACTATGGCTACACCTTC,-,-,TRBJ1-2,TRBV19
CSARDLLAGGADTQYF,TGCAGTGCTAGAGATCTACTAGCGGGGGGCGCAGATACGCAGTATTTT,-,TRBD2,TRBJ2-3,TRBV20-1
CASSIWDTDSPLHF,TGTGCCAGTAGTATTTGGGACACGGATTCACCCCTCCACTTT,few,-,TRBJ1-6,TRBV19
CASSPFEGSSTDTQYF,TGTGCCAGCAGTCCCTTTGAGGGCTCTAGCACAGATACGCAGTATTTT,few,-,TRBJ2-3,TRBV2
CASSYPQGVKNIQYF,TGTGCCAGCAGTTACCCCCAGGGGGTCAAAAACATTCAGTACTTC,-,TRBD1,TRBJ2-4,TRBV6-2/TRBV6-3
CASSWGGILYQETQYF,TGTGCCAGCAGCTGGGGAGGAATCCTGTACCAAGAGACCCAGTACTTC,-,-,TRBJ2-5,TRBV13
CASSPPGGGPEQYF,TGCGCCAGCAGCCCGCCGGGAGGGGGTCCCGAGCAGTACTTC,few,TRBD2,TRBJ2-7,TRBV4-1
CSVDAASSGGAADTQYF,TGCAGCGTTGATGCCGCGAGTAGCGGGGGGGCCGCAGATACGCAGTATTTT,few,TRBD2,TRBJ2-3,TRBV29-1
CVSSTSGGTYNEQFF,TGTGTCAGTAGTACTAGCGGGGGTACCTACAATGAGCAGTTCTTC,-,TRBD2,TRBJ2-1,TRBV19
CASSLWAPSGGPNYEQYF,TGTGCCAGCAGCTTATGGGCCCCTAGCGGGGGCCCAAACTACGAGCAGTACTTC,-,TRBD2,TRBJ2-7,TRBV11-2
CASSDPSGGGNTGELFF,TGTGCCAGCAGTGATCCTAGCGGGGGAGGGAACACCGGGGAGCTGTTTTTT,-,TRBD2,TRBJ2-2,TRBV6-6
CANTGSLETQYF,TGTGCCAACACAGGGTCTCTAGAGACCCAGTACTTC,-,-,TRBJ2-5,TRBV6-5
CSASGDLYNEQFF,TGCAGTGCTAGCGGGGATCTGTACAATGAGCAGTTCTTC,few,-,TRBJ2-1,TRBV20-1
CASSQDLGIYNEQFF,TGTGCCAGCAGCCAAGATCTGGGTATCTACAATGAGCAGTTCTTC,-,-,TRBJ2-1,TRBV4-2
CASSTRPYNSPLHF,TGTGCCAGCAGTACTAGGCCGTATAATTCACCCCTCCACTTT,-,-,TRBJ1-6,TRBV7-3
CASSPYRTSGNYNEQFF,TGTGCCAGCAGCCCGTACCGGACTAGCGGGAACTACAATGAGCAGTTCTTC,-,TRBD2,TRBJ2-1,TRBV7-3
CASAGNTIYF,TGTGCCAGCGCTGGAAACACCATATATTTT,-,-,TRBJ1-3,TRBV6-2/TRBV6-3
CASSLRVRRDIDTQYF,TGTGCCAGCAGCCTTAGAGTGCGCAGGGACATAGATACGCAGTATTTT,-,-,TRBJ2-3,TRBV7-9
CASRSDGANYGYTF,TGTGCCAGCAGGTCGGACGGAGCTAACTATGGCTACACCTTC,-,-,TRBJ1-2,TRBV2
CASSPGLLPGLGGTEAFF,TGTGCCAGCAGCCCCGGACTGCTTCCAGGCCTAGGTGGCACTGAAGCTTTCTTT,many,-,TRBJ1-1,TRBV7-2
CASRQQLYTEAFF,TGTGCCAGCAGGCAGCAACTATACACTGAAGCTTTCTTT,many,-,TRBJ1-1,TRBV6-5
CASSVDWGQAPGDTIYF,TGTGCCAGCAGCGTAGACTGGGGACAGGCCCCTGGGGACACCATATATTTT,-,TRBD1,TRBJ1-3,TRBV9
CASSFDWPQRGEQFF,TGTGCCAGCAGCTTTGATTGGCCCCAAAGGGGTGAGCAGTTCTTC,-,-,TRBJ2-1,TRBV5-5
CASSRSQERSYGYTF,TGTGCCAGCAGTCGGAGCCAGGAGCGTAGCTATGGCTACACCTTC,many,-,TRBJ1-2,TRBV7-9
CASSLDANTEAFF,TGTGCCAGCAGCTTAGATGCTAACACTGAAGCTTTCTTT,many,-,TRBJ1-1,TRBV7-8
CASSASTGKYTEAFF,TGTGCCAGCAGTGCCTCGACAGGGAAGTATACTGAAGCTTTCTTT,-,TRBD1,TRBJ1-1,TRBV6-6
CASNQGSEQYF,TGCGCCAGCAACCAGGGGAGCGAGCAGTACTTC,-,-,TRBJ2-7,TRBV5-1
CATSGSQGRSYNEQFF,TGTGCCACCAGTGGTTCCCAGGGGAGATCCTACAATGAGCAGTTCTTC,few,-,TRBJ2-1,TRBV24-1
CASSFLGGGGYTF,TGTGCCAGCAGTTTTTTAGGGGGAGGAGGCTACACCTTC,many,-,TRBJ1-2,TRBV28
CASSLPNNSPLHF,TGTGCCAGCAGCTTACCGAATAATTCACCCCTCCACTTT,few,-,TRBJ1-6,TRBV7-2
CSAQKQGTEAFF,TGCAGCGCACAGAAACAGGGCACTGAAGCTTTCTTT,-,-,TRBJ1-1,TRBV29-1
CASSLVLAGESSYNEQFF,TGTGCCAGCAGCTTAGTTCTAGCGGGGGAGAGCTCCTACAATGAGCAGTTCTTC,many,TRBD2,TRBJ2-1,TRBV7-9
CASSQTVPDLMLEKLFF,TGCGCCAGCAGCCAAACCGTCCCGGACCTCATGCTAGAAAAACTGTTTTTT,-,-,TRBJ1-4,TRBV4-1
CASSEGGGADTQYF,TGTGCCAGCAGTGAAGGTGGGGGGGCAGATACGCAGTATTTT,-,TRBD2,TRBJ2-3,TRBV25-1
CASTQSGGMEVQYF,TGTGCCAGCACCCAAAGCGGGGGGATGGAGGTGCAGTACTTC,-,TRBD2,TRBJ2-7,TRBV7-9
CASSQEQGSSPLHF,TGTGCCAGCAGCCAAGAACAGGGGAGCTCACCCCTCCACTTT,-,TRBD1,TRBJ1-6,TRBV14
CASSYPHDSYEQYF,TGTGCCAGCAGTTATCCACACGACTCCTACGAGCAGTACTTC,-,-,TRBJ2-7,TRBV28
CASSQGVGVTEAFF,TGCGCCAGCAGCCAAGGGGTGGGGGTCACTGAAGCTTTCTTT,-,-,TRBJ1-1,TRBV4-1
CASSGEAYDTQYF,TGTGCCAGCAGCGGGGAGGCATATGATACGCAGTATTTT,-,-,TRBJ2-3,TRBV9
CASSLRSSQETQYF,TGTGCCAGCAGCTTACGCAGCTCCCAGGAGACCCAGTACTTC,few,-,TRBJ2-5,TRBV7-6
CASSGDREYNEQFF,TGTGCCAGCAGTGGCGACAGGGAATACAATGAGCAGTTCTTC,-,TRBD1,TRBJ2-1,TRBV6-1
CASSLASRTGDGYTF,TGCGCCAGCAGCTTGGCCTCTCGGACAGGGGATGGCTACACCTTC,-,TRBD1,TRBJ1-2,TRBV5-1
CASSESIDESKQYF,TGCGCCAGCAGTGAGTCGATCGATGAATCCAAGCAGTATTTT,few,-,TRBJ2-3,TRBV10-1
CASSYQGGTEAFF,TGTGCCAGCAGCTACCAGGGGGGAACTGAAGCTTTCTTT,many,TRBD1,TRBJ1-1,TRBV7-3
CASSRTGTYDEQFF,TGTGCCAGCAGTAGGACAGGGACCTACGATGAGCAGTTCTTC,few,TRBD1,TRBJ2-1,TRBV12-3/TRBV12-4
CATSNRDRSIGELFF,TGTGCCACCAGCAACCGGGACAGATCCATCGGGGAGCTGTTTTTT,once,TRBD1,TRBJ2-2,TRBV15